This T cell receptor beta chain derives from a study of metastatic and nonmetastatic thyroid tumors (dated by TCRdb to 2019 to 2021). In terms of the full investigation: Repertoires were compared across peripheral blood and tumor or nodule tissue samples from malignant and benign thyroid patients.

No treatment had been received by any patient before thyroid surgery. The study retrospectively analysed patient clinical samples collected from about 2012 to 2019 using T-cell receptor beta sequencing. The investigation overall reported the following: In both blood and tumor samples, TCR beta diversity was reported to be significantly higher in malignant tumors than in benign nodules.

The sample holds many counts of this clone. The clone's antigen remains unknown. No much larger clonotype is one base removed from it; base qualities were not supplied. Library method: PCR. Sequencing used an Illumina HiSeq 4000. High-throughput sequencing was used to profile the CDR3 region of the TCR beta-chain in every patient. The published analysis was carried out like this. Drawing on CDR3 differences between clinicopathological groups, the researchers built a classifier meant to tell apart patients with distant-metastatic papillary thyroid cancer. To measure repertoire diversity the researchers used the Shannon index, while the Morisita-Horn index served to gauge how similar the tumor and blood repertoires were. TCRdb trimmed public reads at Q25 via fastp, called clones via MiXCR and kept in-frame beta chains. In this record, the V and J calls reflect TCRdb's handling and not the investigators' own analysis. The sample data list under 20,000 clones, and 29% of these were observed just once. The top ten clonotypes cover about 12% of the sample.

This receptor was taken from a female donor with papillary thyroid cancer or a benign thyroid nodule (not recorded which). Some clones in this sample may be carry-over from other donors' samples. The material sequenced was tumor tissue.

The DNA reads TGTGCCAGCAACTTCCGAGGGGCTAACACTGAAGCTTTCTTT. Translated, it reads CASNFRGANTEAFF. This sequence uses TRBV5-8 and TRBJ1-1; TRBD1 is a weak D gene call, 5 bases matching. Spanning cysteine to phenylalanine, the CDR3 consists of 14 amino acids. The only DNA kept is the CDR3, 42 bases in frame from the first base. Based on the germline V gene, the CDR1 and CDR2 sequences are SGHTS and YDEGEE. V is clipped by 6 bases and J by 2 bases, and the sequence between their germline boundaries is 14 bases long.